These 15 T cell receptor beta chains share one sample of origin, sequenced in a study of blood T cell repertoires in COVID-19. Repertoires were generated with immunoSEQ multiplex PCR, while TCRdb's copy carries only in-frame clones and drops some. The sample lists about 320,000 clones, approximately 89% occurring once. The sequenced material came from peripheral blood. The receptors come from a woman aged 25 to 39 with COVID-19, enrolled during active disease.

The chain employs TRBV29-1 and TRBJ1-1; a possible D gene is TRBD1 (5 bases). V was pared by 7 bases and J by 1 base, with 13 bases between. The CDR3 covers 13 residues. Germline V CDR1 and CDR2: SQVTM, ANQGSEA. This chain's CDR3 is CSAGGRPNTEAFF. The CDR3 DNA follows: TGCAGCGCCGGGGGACGGCCGAACACTGAAGCTTTCTTT.

CDR3 protein: CASSYISGMNTEAFF. CDR3 nucleotide sequence: TGTGCCAGCAGCTACATCAGTGGTATGAACACTGAAGCTTTCTTT. The genes are TRBV3-1 (or the pseudogene TRBV3-2) and TRBJ1-1, with unresolved D. CDR1 is LGHDT, CDR2 YNNKEL, per germline (reference sequence). Trimming removed 5 bases from V and 0 bases from J, with 13 bases in between. The CDR3 runs to 15 residues.

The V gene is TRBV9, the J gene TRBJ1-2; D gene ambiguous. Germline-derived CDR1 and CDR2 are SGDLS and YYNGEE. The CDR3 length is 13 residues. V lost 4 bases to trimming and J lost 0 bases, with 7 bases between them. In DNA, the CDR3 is TGTGCCAGCAGCCCCGGGACTAACTATGGCTACACCTTC. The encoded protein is CASSPGTNYGYTF.

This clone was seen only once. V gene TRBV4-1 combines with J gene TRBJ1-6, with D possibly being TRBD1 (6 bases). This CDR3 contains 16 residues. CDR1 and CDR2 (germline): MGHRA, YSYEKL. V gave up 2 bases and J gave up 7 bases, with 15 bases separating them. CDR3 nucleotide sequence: TGCGCCAGCAGCCAACCCCTCAGGGGAAGAAATTCACCCCTCCACTTT. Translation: CASSQPLRGRNSPLHF.

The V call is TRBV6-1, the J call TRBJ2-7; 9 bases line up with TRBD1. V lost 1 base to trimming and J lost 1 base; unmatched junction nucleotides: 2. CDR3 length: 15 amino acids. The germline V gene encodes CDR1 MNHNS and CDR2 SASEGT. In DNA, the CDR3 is TGTGCCAGCAGTGAAGGACAGGGGGGTTCCTACGAGCAGTACGTC. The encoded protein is CASSEGQGGSYEQYV.

This CDR3 is CASSCLPGPYTDTQYF. CDR3 nucleotides: TGTGCCAGCAGTTGCCTCCCTGGGCCGTACACAGATACGCAGTATTTT. The rearrangement uses TRBV6-9 and TRBJ2-3; D is ambiguous. Trimming shortened V by 4 bases and J by 2 bases, and 16 bases separated the two germline ends. Germline V CDR1 and CDR2: MNHGY, SVAAGI. CDR3 length equals 16 residues.

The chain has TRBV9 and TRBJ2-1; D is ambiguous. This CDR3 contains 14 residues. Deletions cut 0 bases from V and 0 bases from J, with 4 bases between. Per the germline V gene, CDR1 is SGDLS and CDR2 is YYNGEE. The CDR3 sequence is CASSVANSYNEQFF. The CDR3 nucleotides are TGTGCCAGCAGCGTAGCAAACTCCTACAATGAGCAGTTCTTC.

DNA for the CDR3: TGTGCCACCCAGCGGGGAAATAATTCACCCCTCCACTTT. Translation gives CATQRGNNSPLHF. The chain couples TRBV19 to TRBJ1-6; D is ambiguous. V gave up 10 bases and J gave up 5 bases, with 12 bases separating them. Germline V gives CDR1 LNHDA, CDR2 SQIVND (reference sequence). This CDR3 contains 13 residues.

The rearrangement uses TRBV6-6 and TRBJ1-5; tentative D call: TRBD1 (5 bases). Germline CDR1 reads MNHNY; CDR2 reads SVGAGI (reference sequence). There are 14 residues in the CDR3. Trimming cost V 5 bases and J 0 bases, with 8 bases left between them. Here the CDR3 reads CASSATGSNQPQHF. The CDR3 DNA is TGTGCCAGCAGTGCAACAGGTAGCAATCAGCCCCAGCATTTT.

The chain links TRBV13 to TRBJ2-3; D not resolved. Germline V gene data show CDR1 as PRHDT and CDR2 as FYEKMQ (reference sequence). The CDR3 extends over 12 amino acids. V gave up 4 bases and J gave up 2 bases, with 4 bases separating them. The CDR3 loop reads CASSSSTDTQYF. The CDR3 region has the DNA TGTGCCAGCAGCTCCTCCACAGATACGCAGTATTTT. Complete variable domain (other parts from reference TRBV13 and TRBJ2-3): AAGVIQSPRHLIKEKRETATLKCYPIPRHDTVYWYQQGPGQDPQFLISFYEKMQSDKGSIPDRFSAQQFSDYHSELNMSSLELGDSALYFCASSSSTDTQYFGPGTRLTVL.

CDR3 region: CASSQDRGQGYRGEQFF. The DNA of the CDR3 is TGTGCCAGCAGCCAAGATCGCGGGCAGGGGTACCGAGGTGAGCAGTTCTTC. The chain couples TRBV3-1 (or the pseudogene TRBV3-2) to TRBJ2-1; the D gene is possibly TRBD1 (6 bases). Germline CDR1 is LGHDT and CDR2 is YNNKEL (reference sequence). V was shortened by 0 bases and J by 9 bases, with 21 bases between the two germline ends. CDR3 length: 17 residues.

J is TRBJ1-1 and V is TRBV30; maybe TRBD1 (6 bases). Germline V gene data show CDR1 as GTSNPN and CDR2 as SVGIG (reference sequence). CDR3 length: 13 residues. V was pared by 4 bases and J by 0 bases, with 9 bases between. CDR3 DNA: TGTGCCTGGAACGGACAGTTGAACACTGAAGCTTTCTTT. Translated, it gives CAWNGQLNTEAFF.

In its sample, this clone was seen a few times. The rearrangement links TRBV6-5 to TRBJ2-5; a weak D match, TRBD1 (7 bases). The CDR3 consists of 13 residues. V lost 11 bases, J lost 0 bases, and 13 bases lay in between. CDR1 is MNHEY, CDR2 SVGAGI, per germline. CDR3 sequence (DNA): TGTGCCGCGGGACAGCCGTACCAAGAGACCCAGTACTTC. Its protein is CAAGQPYQETQYF.

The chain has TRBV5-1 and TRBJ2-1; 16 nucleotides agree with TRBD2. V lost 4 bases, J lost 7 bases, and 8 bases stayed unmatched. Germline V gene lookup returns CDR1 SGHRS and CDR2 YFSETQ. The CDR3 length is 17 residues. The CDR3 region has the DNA TGCGCCAGCAGCCTCGGGACTAGCGGGGGGGCCTTAAATGAGCAGTTCTTC. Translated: CASSLGTSGGALNEQFF.

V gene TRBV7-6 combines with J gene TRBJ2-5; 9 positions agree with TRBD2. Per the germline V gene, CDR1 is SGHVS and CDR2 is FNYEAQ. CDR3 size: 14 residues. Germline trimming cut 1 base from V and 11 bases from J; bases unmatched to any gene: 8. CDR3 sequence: CASSLGGLAGSQYF. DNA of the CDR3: TGTGCCAGCAGCTTAGGCGGGCTAGCGGGGTCACAGTACTTC. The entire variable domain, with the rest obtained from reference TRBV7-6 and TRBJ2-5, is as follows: GAGVSQSPRYKVTKRGQDVALRCDPISGHVSLYWYRQALGQGPEFLTYFNYEAQQDKSGLPNDRFSAERPEGSISTLTIQRTEQRDSAMYRCASSLGGLAGSQYFGPGTRLLVL.